Presented here are 20 T cell receptor beta chains from one specimen sequenced in a study of T cell changes during pregnancy in multiple sclerosis. Profiled with immunoSEQ multiplex PCR; TCRdb holds only in-frame clones, not every one. The sample has 93,000 or so clones; about 91% are singletons. The sample was peripheral blood, taken after pregnancy. The origin of the receptors is a female donor with multiple sclerosis, enrolled in a pregnancy study.

V is TRBV5-4 and J is TRBJ1-2, with 7 bases aligning to TRBD1. V lost 4 bases to trimming and J lost 4 bases; unmatched junction nucleotides: 4. The CDR3 is made up of 13 amino acids. The V gene's germline CDR1 is SGHNT and CDR2 YYREEE (reference sequence). In DNA form, the CDR3 reads TGTGCCAGCAGCCGTACAGGGGCCTATGGCTACACCTTC. The encoded protein is CASSRTGAYGYTF.

The V and J genes are TRBV9 and TRBJ2-5; 9 positions agree with TRBD2. Trimming cost V 3 bases and J 9 bases; bases outside gene matches: 12. Germline V gene sequence: CDR1 SGDLS, CDR2 YYNGEE. The CDR3 extends over 15 amino acids. DNA for the CDR3: TGTGCCAGCAGCGCCGGGACTAGCTCCAAGAAGGCCCAGTACTTC. Protein sequence: CASSAGTSSKKAQYF.

The chain employs TRBV27 and TRBJ2-7; a possible D gene is TRBD1 (6 bases). The CDR3 has 16 residues. CDR1 is MNHEY and CDR2 is SMNVEV in the germline V gene (reference sequence). Trimming shortened V by 3 bases and J by 0 bases, and 15 bases separated the two germline ends. The CDR3 nucleotides read TGTGCCAGCAGTTTTGGATCCCAGACAGGCTCCTACGAGCAGTACTTC. Translating it yields CASSFGSQTGSYEQYF.

This chain connects TRBV28 to TRBJ2-2; 12 positions agree with TRBD2. The CDR3 is made up of 16 amino acids. V lost 5 bases and J lost 7; bases outside the gene matches: 8. Germline V gives CDR1 MDHEN, CDR2 SYDVKM. Here the CDR3 DNA reads TGTGCCAGCAGTCCGGCGAAGGGACTAGCGGGCGGGGAGCTGTTTTTT. Protein: CASSPAKGLAGGELFF.

The chain joins TRBV5-1 to TRBJ2-2; 13 nucleotides line up with TRBD2. The ends lost 6 bases at V and 7 bases at J; junction bases unmatched: 9. Looked up from germline, CDR1 is SGHRS and CDR2 is YFSETQ. The CDR3 totals 16 residues. The CDR3 nucleotides are TGCGCCAGCACCCCCACTAGCGGGGGGGCCCACGGGGAGCTGTTTTTT. It yields the protein CASTPTSGGAHGELFF.

The V gene is TRBV19, the J gene TRBJ1-4; D uncertain. Per germline, CDR1 LNHDA and CDR2 SQIVND (reference sequence). Trimming cost V 5 bases and J 4 bases, with 5 bases left between them. The CDR3 has 12 amino acids. The CDR3 nucleotides read TGTGCCAGTAGTTCCCTTAATGAAAAACTGTTTTTT. Translating it yields CASSSLNEKLFF.

The rearrangement joins TRBV28 to TRBJ1-3; 9 bases match TRBD1. This CDR3 has 16 amino acids. From germline, CDR1 is MDHEN and CDR2 SYDVKM. The V and J ends lost 2 bases and 2 bases, in that order; junction bases with no gene match: 4. CDR3 in amino acids: CASSLPGTGTGNTIYF. The CDR3 region has the DNA TGTGCCAGCAGTTTACCCGGGACAGGGACTGGAAACACCATATATTTT.

Only one count was recorded for this clone. The chain joins TRBV9 to TRBJ2-2; TRBD1 aligns across 9 bases. After removal of 4 bases from V and 4 bases from J, the junction contained 5 bases not matched to a gene. CDR1 is SGDLS and CDR2 is YYNGEE in the germline V gene. This CDR3 region has 15 residues. CDR3 bases: TGTGCCAGCAGCACACAGGGGGCAGTCACCGGGGAGCTGTTTTTT. Encoded protein: CASSTQGAVTGELFF.

The V gene is TRBV7-9, the J gene TRBJ2-2; possible D gene TRBD1, 5 bases. The CDR3 length is 14 residues. Germline assignment: CDR1 SEHNR and CDR2 FQNEAQ (reference sequence). Trimming left V 4 bases short and J 1 base short, with 7 bases between. For the CDR3, the DNA is TGTGCCAGCAGCTCCGGACAGAACACCGGGGAGCTGTTTTTT. This codes for CASSSGQNTGELFF. The variable domain in full, with the rest retrieved from reference TRBV7-9 and TRBJ2-2, is DTGVSQNPRHKITKRGQNVTFRCDPISEHNRLYWYRQTLGQGPEFLTYFQNEAQLEKSRLLSDRFSAERPKGSFSTLEIQRTEQGDSAMYLCASSSGQNTGELFFGEGSRLTVL.

This clone has only a few counts. The V gene is TRBV9, the J gene TRBJ1-3, with D maybe TRBD1 (5 bases). Germline CDR1 and CDR2: SGDLS and YYNGEE. The CDR3 consists of 14 residues. Deletions cut 3 bases from V and 1 base from J, with 8 bases between. The CDR3: CASSEGASGNTIYF. In nucleotides, the CDR3 is TGTGCCAGCAGCGAAGGGGCATCTGGAAACACCATATATTTT.

The chain combines TRBV4-1 with TRBJ1-2; 11 bases agree with TRBD1. The germline gives CDR1 MGHRA, CDR2 YSYEKL. The CDR3 is 15 residues long. Losses at the gene ends were 4 bases for V and 6 bases for J; bases not matched to a gene: 7. The CDR3 bases are TGCGCCAGCAGCCTACTCGGGACAGGGGGGGATGGCTACACCTTC. It specifies CASSLLGTGGDGYTF.

This clone was seen once. The chain couples TRBV28 to TRBJ2-1; 9 bases fit TRBD2. V lost 5 bases to trimming and J lost 9 bases; unmatched junction nucleotides: 8. Germline V CDR1 and CDR2: MDHEN, SYDVKM. The CDR3 is 14 amino acids. Here the CDR3 reads CASSIAGVLSEQFF. The CDR3 nucleotides read TGTGCCAGCAGTATAGCGGGAGTTCTGAGTGAGCAGTTCTTC.

In the case of this clone: The same CDR3 also results from other DNA sequences found in this sample. The chain joins TRBV15 to TRBJ1-1; weak D call: TRBD1 (6 bases). Trimming took 0 bases from V and 2 from J, leaving 7 bases between them. CDR1 and CDR2 from the germline V gene are LNHNV and YYDKDF (reference sequence). The CDR3 has 14 residues. The CDR3 here is CATSRDRGNTEAFF. The CDR3 DNA sequence: TGTGCCACCAGCAGAGACAGGGGAAACACTGAAGCTTTCTTT.

This chain joins TRBV7-2 and TRBJ2-3, with D uncertain. Germline CDR1 is SGHTA and CDR2 is FQGNSA. V lost 1 base and J lost 6, with 8 bases in between. CDR3 length: 13 residues. In DNA form, the CDR3 reads TGTGCCAGCAGCTTAGTGTCTTTGGATACGCAGTATTTT. It specifies CASSLVSLDTQYF.

This chain connects TRBV11-2 to TRBJ2-1; the match to TRBD2 covers 7 bases. Germline V gene data show CDR1 as SGHAT and CDR2 as FQNNGV. The CDR3 is 14 amino acids. V gave up 7 bases and J gave up 0 bases; unmatched junction bases: 3. This CDR3 is CASTPSGSYNEQFF. For the CDR3, the DNA is TGTGCCAGCACGCCTAGCGGCTCCTACAATGAGCAGTTCTTC. Together with reference TRBV11-2 and TRBJ2-1, the CDR3 gives the full variable domain: EAGVAQSPRYKIIEKRQSVAFWCNPISGHATLYWYQQILGQGPKLLIQFQNNGVVDDSQLPKDRFSAERLKGVDSTLKIQPAKLEDSAVYLCASTPSGSYNEQFFGPGTRLTVL.

V is TRBV7-6 and J is TRBJ2-3, with TRBD2 identical over 11 bases. The V gene's germline CDR1 is SGHVS and CDR2 FNYEAQ. Trimming cost V 8 bases and J 4 bases; bases outside gene matches: 20. The CDR3 runs 19 residues. This chain's CDR3 is CASSIYPTLAGGPPDTQYF. As DNA, the CDR3 is TGTGCCAGCTCTATTTATCCTACCTTAGCGGGGGGGCCCCCAGATACGCAGTATTTT.

The chain couples TRBV28 to TRBJ2-5; D might be TRBD2 (5 bases). V was shortened by 8 bases and J by 5 bases, with 9 bases between the two germline ends. CDR3 length: 11 residues. Germline V gives CDR1 MDHEN, CDR2 SYDVKM. The CDR3 loop reads CASQRQETQYF. The DNA for the CDR3 is TGTGCCAGCCAGCGGCAGGAGACCCAGTACTTC.

The rearrangement links TRBV28 to TRBJ1-2; a possible D gene is TRBD1 (5 bases). The CDR3 has 13 amino acids. Germline assignment: CDR1 MDHEN and CDR2 SYDVKM. Trimming removed 8 bases from V and 3 bases from J, with 13 bases in between. The CDR3 reads CASVSGRDYGYTF. The DNA for the CDR3 is TGTGCCAGCGTAAGTGGCAGGGACTATGGCTACACCTTC.

This clone was found a few times. The V gene is TRBV28, the J gene TRBJ1-5; D gene ambiguous. The CDR3 covers 12 residues. The V end was cut by 6 bases, the J end by 4 bases, with 7 bases between. Germline CDR1 reads MDHEN; CDR2 reads SYDVKM. CDR3 in amino acids: CASRGTNQPQHF. In DNA form, the CDR3 reads TGTGCCAGCAGGGGCACAAATCAGCCCCAGCATTTT.

The rearrangement joins TRBV5-1 to TRBJ2-7; TRBD2 aligns across 16 bases. This CDR3 has 18 amino acids. Germline V gene sequence: CDR1 SGHRS, CDR2 YFSETQ. The V and J ends lost 5 bases and 1 base, in that order; junction bases with no gene match: 9. CDR3 residues: CASSSGTSGGALSYEQYF. In DNA form, the CDR3 reads TGCGCCAGCAGTTCCGGGACTAGCGGGGGGGCTCTTTCCTACGAGCAGTACTTC.